This T cell receptor (beta chain) is from a study of CD8 T cells in Susac syndrome (dated by TCRdb to between 2019 and 2020). About the full investigation: Among the Susac syndrome patients who were sequenced, clinically active disease was present in 5 or 6 and clinical remission was observed in 8 or 9. Susac syndrome patients were therapy-naive, on corticosteroids (some also receiving IVIg), or on IVIg alone at blood withdrawal. Whether CD8+ T cell activation and differentiation in Susac syndrome was antigen driven was tested using repertoire sequencing. The paper's findings and limits, for the study overall: In the CD4+ T cell repertoire of Susac syndrome patients, clonal expansion was not detected. The number of individuals in the TCR sequencing and HLA analysis was acknowledged as relatively small.

Peripheral blood CD8+ and CD4+ T cells from healthy donors, Susac syndrome patients and multiple sclerosis patients were profiled using high-throughput TCR beta sequencing. Susac syndrome patients met recently defined diagnostic criteria for definite or probable disease. Bulk CD8+ and CD4+ T cells were purified by magnetic negative isolation, while CD8+ TEMRA cells were enriched using FACS. Blood was drawn into EDTA tubes, processed within 24 hours, and PBMCs were isolated by density gradient centrifugation. PBMCs intended for TCR sequencing were cryopreserved in liquid nitrogen and were subsequently thawed in a 37 degrees C water bath. A purity of at least 90% was achieved for sorted or isolated CD4+, CD8+ and CD8+ TEMRA cells. RNA was extracted using the RNeasy kit, and about 0.45 to 1 microgram was reverse transcribed with random hexamers. The immunoSEQ multiplex PCR assay, which covers 54 Vbeta and 13 Jbeta segments, was used to amplify TCR beta CDR3 regions. Bias from PCR amplification was corrected by using a synthetic template baseline for primer optimization and for computational correction. Per the source publication's procedure: Reads were annotated to V, D and J genes per IMGT and analyzed with immunoSEQ Analyzer, keeping only productive sequences. Clonality was computed as one minus Shannon entropy normalized by log2 of the number of productive unique sequences. For each patient and control, public and private clones were evaluated among the 100 most prevalent clones. A clone was defined as Susac-specific if it was absent from the healthy and MS cohorts, from over a thousand published viral clones and from other ImmuneACCESS disease sequences. Using fastp at Q25 and MiXCR, TCRdb reprocessed the public reads and kept productive beta chains. Records with the same CDR3 protein are collapsed into one entry carrying the most frequent genes and DNA. The V and J calls, along with clone size, are taken from TCRdb and not from the paper's own processing. The sample table records about 150,000 distinct CDR3 sequences; about 95% of these occur just once. 0.15% to 0.2% of the sample is taken by the ten largest.

As for this clonotype: Its antigen remains undetermined. No per-base quality is available; no much larger clone lies one base away.

The CDR3 spans 17 residues, from the cysteine through the phenylalanine. The read is trimmed to its CDR3 DNA, 51 bases read in frame from base 1. V ends up 6 bases short and J 0 bases short, with an unmatched junction base count of 10. CDR1 DFQATT and CDR2 SNEGSKA were looked up in the germline V gene (reference sequence). The TCR comes from a human donor with Susac syndrome. The sample was CD4+ T cells from PBMCs. The chain employs TRBV20-1 and TRBJ2-6; TRBD2 lines up with 8 middle nucleotides. CDR3 region: CSAHGRGRGSGANVLTF. The nucleotides read TGCAGTGCCCACGGGAGGGGGAGGGGCTCTGGGGCCAACGTCCTGACTTTC.